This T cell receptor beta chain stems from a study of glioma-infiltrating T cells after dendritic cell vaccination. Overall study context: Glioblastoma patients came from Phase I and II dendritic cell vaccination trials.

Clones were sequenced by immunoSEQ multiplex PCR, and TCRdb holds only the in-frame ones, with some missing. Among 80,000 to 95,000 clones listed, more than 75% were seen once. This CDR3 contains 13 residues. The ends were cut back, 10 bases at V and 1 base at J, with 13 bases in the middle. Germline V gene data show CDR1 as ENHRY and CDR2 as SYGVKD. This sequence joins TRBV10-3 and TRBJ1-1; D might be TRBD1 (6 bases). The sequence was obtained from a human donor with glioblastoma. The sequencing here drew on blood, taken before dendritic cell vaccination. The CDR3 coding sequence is TGTGCCACCGGGAGGGGGGAGAACACTGAAGCTTTCTTT. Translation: CATGRGENTEAFF.